Included here is one TCR beta chain sequence, with context. This specimen belongs to a study of cytomegalovirus exposure and HLA in healthy donors. Germline loops: CDR1 SGDLS, CDR2 YYNGEE. The CDR3 has 14 residues. Trimming stripped 4 bases from V and 4 bases from J, with 15 bases between. PCR employed 60 Vbeta and 13 Jbeta primers. Data came from immunoSEQ multiplex PCR; TCRdb stores just in-frame clones and leaves some out. The sample carries 100,000 to 150,000 clones, 75% to 85% recorded once. Source material: PBMCs. The sequence was obtained from a man aged 40-50 years in good health and CMV-seronegative. The V and J genes are TRBV9 and TRBJ2-7; TRBD1 is a possible D gene (7 bases). The chain's CDR3 is CASSPRGVSYEQYF. The CDR3 bases are TGTGCCAGCAGCCCCAGGGGGGTTTCGTACGAGCAGTACTTC.